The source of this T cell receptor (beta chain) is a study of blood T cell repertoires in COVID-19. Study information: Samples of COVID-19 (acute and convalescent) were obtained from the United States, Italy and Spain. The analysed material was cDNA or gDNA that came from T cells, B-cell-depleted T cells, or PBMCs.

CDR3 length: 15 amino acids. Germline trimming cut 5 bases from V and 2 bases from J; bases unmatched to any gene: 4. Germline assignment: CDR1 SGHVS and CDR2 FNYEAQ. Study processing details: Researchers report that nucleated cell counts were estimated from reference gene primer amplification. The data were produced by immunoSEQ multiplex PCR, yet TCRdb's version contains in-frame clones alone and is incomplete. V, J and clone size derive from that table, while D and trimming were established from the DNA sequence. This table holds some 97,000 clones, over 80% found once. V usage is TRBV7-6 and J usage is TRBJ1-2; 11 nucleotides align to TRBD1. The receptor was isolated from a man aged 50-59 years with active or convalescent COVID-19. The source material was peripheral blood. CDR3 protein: CASSMRTGGNYGYTF. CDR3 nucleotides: TGTGCCAGCAGCATGCGGACAGGGGGCAACTATGGCTACACCTTC.